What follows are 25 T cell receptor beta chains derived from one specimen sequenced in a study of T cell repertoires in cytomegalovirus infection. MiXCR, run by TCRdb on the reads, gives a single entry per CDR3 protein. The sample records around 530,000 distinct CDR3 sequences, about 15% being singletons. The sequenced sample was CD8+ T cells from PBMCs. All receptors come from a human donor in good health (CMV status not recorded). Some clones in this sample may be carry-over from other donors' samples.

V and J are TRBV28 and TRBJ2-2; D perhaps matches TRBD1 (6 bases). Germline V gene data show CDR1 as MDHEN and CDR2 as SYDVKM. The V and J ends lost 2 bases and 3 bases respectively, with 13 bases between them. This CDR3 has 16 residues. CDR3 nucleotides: TGTGCCAGCAGTTTAAACAGGGTAGAGGACACCGGGGAGCTGTTTTTT. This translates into CASSLNRVEDTGELFF.

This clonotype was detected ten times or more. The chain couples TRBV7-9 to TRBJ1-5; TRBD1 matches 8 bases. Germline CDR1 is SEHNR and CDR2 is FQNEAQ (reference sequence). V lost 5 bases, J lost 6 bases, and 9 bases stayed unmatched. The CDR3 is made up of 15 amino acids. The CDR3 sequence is CASSALQGGLQPQHF. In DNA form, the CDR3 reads TGTGCCAGCAGCGCCTTACAGGGGGGGCTTCAGCCCCAGCATTTT.

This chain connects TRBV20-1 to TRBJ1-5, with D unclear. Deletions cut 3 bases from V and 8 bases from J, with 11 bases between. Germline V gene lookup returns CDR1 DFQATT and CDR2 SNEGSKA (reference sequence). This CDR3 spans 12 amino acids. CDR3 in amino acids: CSASLTGKPQHF. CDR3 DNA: TGCAGTGCTAGCCTGACGGGGAAGCCCCAGCATTTT.

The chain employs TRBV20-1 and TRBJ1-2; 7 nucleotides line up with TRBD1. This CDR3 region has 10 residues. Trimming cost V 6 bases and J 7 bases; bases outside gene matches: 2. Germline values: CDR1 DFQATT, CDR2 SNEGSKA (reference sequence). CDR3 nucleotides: TGCAGTGCCACAGGGGTTGGCTACACCTTC. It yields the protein CSATGVGYTF.

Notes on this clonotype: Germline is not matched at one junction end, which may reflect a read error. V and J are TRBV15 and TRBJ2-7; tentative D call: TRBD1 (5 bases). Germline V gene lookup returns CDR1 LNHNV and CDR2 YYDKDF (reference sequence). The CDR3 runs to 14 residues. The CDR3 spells CATSPVGQMYEQYF. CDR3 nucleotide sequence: TGTGCAACCAGCCCGGTGGGGCAGATGTACGAGCAGTACTTC.

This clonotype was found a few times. CDR3 protein: CAISETLGQINSPLHF. CDR3 nucleotides: TGTGCCATCAGTGAGACGCTGGGACAGATAAATTCACCCCTCCACTTT. The chain has TRBV10-3 and TRBJ1-6; 7 bases are a match to TRBD1. This CDR3 region has 16 residues. V trimming: 2 bases; J trimming: 7 bases; junction bases outside the gene matches: 8. Per germline, CDR1 ENHRY and CDR2 SYGVKD.

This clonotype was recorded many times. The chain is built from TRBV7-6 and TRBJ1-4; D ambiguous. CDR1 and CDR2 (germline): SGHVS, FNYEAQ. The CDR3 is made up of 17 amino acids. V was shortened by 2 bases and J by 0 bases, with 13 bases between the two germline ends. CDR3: CASSLRSAQTTNEKLFF. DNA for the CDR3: TGTGCCAGCAGCTTAAGGTCTGCTCAGACAACTAATGAAAAACTGTTTTTT.

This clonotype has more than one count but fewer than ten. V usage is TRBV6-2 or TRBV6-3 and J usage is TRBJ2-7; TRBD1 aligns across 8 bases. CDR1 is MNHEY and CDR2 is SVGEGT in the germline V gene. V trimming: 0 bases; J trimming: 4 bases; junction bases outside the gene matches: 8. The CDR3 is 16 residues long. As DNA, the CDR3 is TGTGCCAGCAGTTACTCGAAACAGGGGGGCAAGTACGAGCAGTACTTC. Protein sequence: CASSYSKQGGKYEQYF.

The CDR3 loop is CATLPRENTEAFF. In DNA, the CDR3 is TGTGCCACCCTGCCTCGGGAGAACACTGAAGCTTTCTTT. The chain joins TRBV19 to TRBJ1-1, with D unresolved. The CDR3 sequence is 13 residues long. Germline CDR1 is LNHDA and CDR2 is SQIVND (reference sequence). Trimming removed 10 bases from V and 1 base from J, with 13 bases in between.

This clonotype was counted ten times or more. CDR3 sequence (DNA): TGTGCCAGCAGCATGGGACTAGCGGACGGGGAGACCCAGTACTTC. Protein product: CASSMGLADGETQYF. The chain couples TRBV7-9 to TRBJ2-5; 11 bases are shared with TRBD2. J gave up 5 bases and V 5 bases, and 7 bases lay outside the gene matches. The germline V gene encodes CDR1 SEHNR and CDR2 FQNEAQ (reference sequence). The CDR3 contains 15 residues.

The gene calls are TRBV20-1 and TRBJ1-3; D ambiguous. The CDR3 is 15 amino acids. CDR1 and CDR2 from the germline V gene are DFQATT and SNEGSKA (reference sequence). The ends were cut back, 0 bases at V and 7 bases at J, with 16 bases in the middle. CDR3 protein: CSARDLLGIGNTIYF. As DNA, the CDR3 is TGCAGTGCTAGAGACCTCTTGGGGATTGGGAACACCATATATTTT.

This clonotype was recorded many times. The CDR3 region has the DNA TGTGCCAGCAGCTCTAGCGTGAGCTCCTACAATGAGCAGTTCTTC. Translating it yields CASSSSVSSYNEQFF. The genes are TRBV7-9 and TRBJ2-1, with D possibly TRBD2 on 6 matching bases. The CDR3 has 15 residues. Trimming took off 4 bases at V and 0 bases at J, with 10 bases between the two ends. Germline CDR1 and CDR2: SEHNR and FQNEAQ (reference sequence).

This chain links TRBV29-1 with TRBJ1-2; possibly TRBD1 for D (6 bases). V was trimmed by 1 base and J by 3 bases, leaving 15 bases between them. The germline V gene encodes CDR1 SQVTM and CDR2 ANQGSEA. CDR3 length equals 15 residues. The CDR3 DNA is TGCAGCGTTGAAGGCCCACGCAGGGGTGACTATGGCTACACCTTC. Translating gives CSVEGPRRGDYGYTF.

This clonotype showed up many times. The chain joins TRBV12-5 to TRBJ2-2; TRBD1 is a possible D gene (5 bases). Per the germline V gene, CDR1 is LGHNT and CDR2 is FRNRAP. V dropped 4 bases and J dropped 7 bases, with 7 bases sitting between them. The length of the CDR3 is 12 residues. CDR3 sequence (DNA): TGTGCTAGTGGTTCAGGGATCGGGGAGCTGTTTTTT. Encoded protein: CASGSGIGELFF. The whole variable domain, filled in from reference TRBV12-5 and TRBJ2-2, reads DARVTQTPRHKVTEMGQEVTMRCQPILGHNTVFWYRQTMMQGLELLAYFRNRAPLDDSGMPKDRFSAEMPDATLATLKIQPSEPRDSAVYFCASGSGIGELFFGEGSRLTVL.

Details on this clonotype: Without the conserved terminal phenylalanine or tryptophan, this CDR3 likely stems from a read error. The CDR3 here is CATSDGDSDQPQHS. Here the CDR3 DNA reads TGTGCCACCAGTGATGGGGACAGCGATCAGCCCCAGCATTCT. The chain has TRBV24-1 and TRBJ1-5; 7 positions agree with TRBD1. This CDR3 is built from 14 residues. After removal of 3 bases from V and 5 bases from J, the junction contained 3 bases not matched to a gene. Germline loops: CDR1 KGHDR, CDR2 SFDVKD.

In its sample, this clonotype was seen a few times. The CDR3 protein is CASSSFQPNQPQHF. The CDR3 DNA reads as TGTGCCAGCAGTTCTTTCCAACCCAATCAGCCCCAGCATTTT. The chain joins TRBV27 to TRBJ1-5; D is undetermined. From germline, CDR1 is MNHEY and CDR2 SMNVEV (reference sequence). V shed 4 bases and J shed 3 bases, with 10 bases lying between them. CDR3 length: 14 amino acids.

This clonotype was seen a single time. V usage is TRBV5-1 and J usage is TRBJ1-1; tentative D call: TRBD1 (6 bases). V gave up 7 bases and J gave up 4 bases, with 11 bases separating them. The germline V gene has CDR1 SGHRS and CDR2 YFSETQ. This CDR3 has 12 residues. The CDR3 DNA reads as TGCGCCAGCGGGGGGGGGGCCACTGAAGCTTTCTTT. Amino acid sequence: CASGGGATEAFF.

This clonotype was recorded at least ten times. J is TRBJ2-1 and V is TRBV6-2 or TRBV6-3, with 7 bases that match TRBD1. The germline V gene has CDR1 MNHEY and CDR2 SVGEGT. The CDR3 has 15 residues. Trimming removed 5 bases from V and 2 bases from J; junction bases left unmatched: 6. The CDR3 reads CASSPDRDPYNEQFF. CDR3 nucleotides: TGTGCCAGCAGTCCAGACAGGGACCCCTACAATGAGCAGTTCTTC.

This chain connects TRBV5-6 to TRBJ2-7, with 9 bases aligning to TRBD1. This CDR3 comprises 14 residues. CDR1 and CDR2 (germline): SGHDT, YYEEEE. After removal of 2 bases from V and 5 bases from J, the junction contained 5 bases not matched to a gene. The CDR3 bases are TGTGCCAGCAGCTTCCAGGACAGGGGAGACGAGCAGTACTTC. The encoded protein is CASSFQDRGDEQYF.

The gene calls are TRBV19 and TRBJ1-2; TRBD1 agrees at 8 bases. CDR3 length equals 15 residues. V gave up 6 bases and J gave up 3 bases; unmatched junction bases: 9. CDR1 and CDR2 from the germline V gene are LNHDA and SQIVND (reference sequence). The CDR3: CASRTMTGVDYGYTF. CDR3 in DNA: TGTGCCAGTAGGACCATGACAGGGGTGGACTATGGCTACACCTTC.

The CDR3 region has the DNA TGTGCCAGCAGCTTTGTGGGCAGCACAGATACGCAGTATTTT. Its protein is CASSFVGSTDTQYF. The chain joins TRBV7-9 to TRBJ2-3; no reliable D call. V was shortened by 3 bases and J by 0 bases, with 7 bases between the two germline ends. CDR1 and CDR2 (germline): SEHNR, FQNEAQ (reference sequence). The CDR3 extends over 14 amino acids.

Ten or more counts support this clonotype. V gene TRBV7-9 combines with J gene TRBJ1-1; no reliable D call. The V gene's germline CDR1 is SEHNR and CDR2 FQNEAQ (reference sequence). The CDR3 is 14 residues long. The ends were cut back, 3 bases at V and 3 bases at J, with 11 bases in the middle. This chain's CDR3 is CASSFRHGDTEAFF. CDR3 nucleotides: TGTGCCAGCAGCTTTAGGCACGGGGACACTGAAGCTTTCTTT.

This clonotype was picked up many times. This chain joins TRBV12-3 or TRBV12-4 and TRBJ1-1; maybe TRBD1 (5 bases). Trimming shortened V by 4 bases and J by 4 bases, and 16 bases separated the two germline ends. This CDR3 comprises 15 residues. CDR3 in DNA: TGTGCCAGCAGTTGGTCAGGAGCTGGGGGCACTGAAGCTTTCTTT. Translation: CASSWSGAGGTEAFF.

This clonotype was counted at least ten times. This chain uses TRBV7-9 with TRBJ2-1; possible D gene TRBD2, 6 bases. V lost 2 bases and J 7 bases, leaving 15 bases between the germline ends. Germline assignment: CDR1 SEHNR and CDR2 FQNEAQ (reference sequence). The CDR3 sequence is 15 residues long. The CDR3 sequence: CASSLFGGGQNEQFF. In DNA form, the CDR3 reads TGTGCCAGCAGCTTATTCGGGGGAGGCCAAAATGAGCAGTTCTTC.

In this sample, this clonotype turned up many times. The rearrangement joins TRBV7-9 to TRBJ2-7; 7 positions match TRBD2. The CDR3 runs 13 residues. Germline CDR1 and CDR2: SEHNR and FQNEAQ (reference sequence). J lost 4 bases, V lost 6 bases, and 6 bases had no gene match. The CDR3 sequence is CASRGGSRYEQYF. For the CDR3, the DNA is TGTGCCAGCAGGGGCGGGAGTAGGTACGAGCAGTACTTC. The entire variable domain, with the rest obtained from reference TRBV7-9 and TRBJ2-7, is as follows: DTGVSQNPRHKITKRGQNVTFRCDPISEHNRLYWYRQTLGQGPEFLTYFQNEAQLEKSRLLSDRFSAERPKGSFSTLEIQRTEQGDSAMYLCASRGGSRYEQYFGPGTRLTVT.